These T cell receptor beta chains were read from a single sample in a study of T cell responses to AZD1222 COVID-19 vaccine. Assay used: immunoSEQ multiplex PCR; TCRdb lists only in-frame clones, some missing. The data hold roughly 150,000 clones, with roughly 90% observed a single time. Specimen: peripheral blood, collected 28 days after the second AZD1222 dose. The receptors derive from an adult who received the AZD1222 COVID-19 vaccine. CDR3s include the opening cysteine and the closing phenylalanine or tryptophan.

TRBV5-4,16,CASSLNPTSGRGEQYF
TRBV5-5,14,CASSLIRGGTEAFF
TRBV2,15,CASKKLAGGDNEQFF
TRBV19,13,CASSPRGYNEQFF
TRBV7-2,17,CASSSEEIGISGITQYF
TRBV7-8,14,CASSLYRGTSPLHF
TRBV7-9,13,CASSSAPNQPQHF
TRBV19,15,CASKFASQSNTEAFF
TRBV24-1,17,CATSGLAGGNGYNEQFF
TRBV9,15,CASSDSGGNTGELFF
TRBV27,14,CASSREVNTGELFF
TRBV5-6,15,CASSPWGARLYEQYF
TRBV10-1,17,CALRVASGGENTDTQYF
TRBV18,14,CASSPPGQGDGYTF
TRBV4-2,15,CASSQGTSDYNEQFF
TRBV21-1,13,CASSKDRGNTIYF
TRBV4-2,14,CASSPEGTTGELFF
TRBV19,13,CATRDRGPDTQYF
TRBV10-3,14,CAISELSVNYGYTF
TRBV11-2,12,CASSLFEETQYF
TRBV2,15,CASSFTGFGNQPQHF
TRBV9,16,CASSVRTSGTGGELFF
TRBV30,18,CAWNKAHPGRASSYEQYF
TRBV27,13,CASSRTGGTEAFF
TRBV12-3/TRBV12-4,13,CASKVGSTDTQYF
TRBV11-3,20,CASSLVPRTSGGAQIDEQYF
TRBV24-1,12,CATSNPGTEAFF
TRBV7-2,11,CASSAGQGFTF
TRBV3-1/TRBV3-2,12,CASSQLSTEAFF
TRBV2,15,CASRRETGRDSPLHF
TRBV7-9,14,CASSSGGGTGELFF
TRBV29-1,14,CSVEYLQGAYEQYF
TRBV5-6,13,CASSLWTGIEAFF
TRBV12-3/TRBV12-4,12,CASSLNWETQYF
TRBV13,16,CASSPMSSTAGSPLHF
TRBV2,12,CASSVETYGYTF
TRBV5-1,15,CASSFSGEFNTEAFF
TRBV19,14,CATTGEYSNQPQHF
TRBV6-5,14,CASRLGTANTEAFF
TRBV4-2,17,CASSQDPVRAGIGTQYF
TRBV4-2,14,CASSRTGQRETQYF
TRBV18,14,CASSQGQDNSPLHF
TRBV10-3,11,CAISSQAEQYF
TRBV7-3,17,CASSLTGAGQGRYEAFF
TRBV19,14,CASSTTVGDTEAFF
TRBV14,16,CASSQVIFGRHYEQYF
TRBV12-3/TRBV12-4,13,CASSLVGTGELFF
TRBV7-3,13,CASSAYGDNEQFF
TRBV5-1,15,CASSLVQGLDEKLFF
TRBV13,14,CASSLGPPGTEAFF
TRBV24-1,16,CATSPTGQQNTGELFF
TRBV6-1,17,CASSGTSGTGINYGYTF